This T cell receptor (beta chain) appears in the sequencing data of a study of T cells after yellow fever vaccination. About the research overall: Preparation used SMART-Seq v4 Ultra Low Input for the low-cell-number fractions. Study conclusions and caveats: The CD4 compartment and the CD8 compartment contained a small share of clonotypes in common. Reappearing after the booster were most of the clones from primary vaccination (approximately 96% CD4, approximately 88% CD8).

There are 13 residues in the CDR3. Germline V lookup: CDR1 SGHTA, CDR2 FQGNSA. The V end lost 1 base, the J end lost 14 bases, and 14 bases lay between the germline ends. MiXCR was run by TCRdb on the 5' RACE reads, yielding one entry per CDR3 protein. The profile shows some 300,000 distinct CDR3 sequences, 8.5% to 10% of them singletons. This clonotype turned up a few times. Its specificity is unknown. This rearrangement joins TRBV7-2 to TRBJ1-4; D perhaps matches TRBD1 (6 bases). The TCR comes from a man aged 18-30 years who received the YFV17D yellow fever vaccine. Sample: CD4+ T cells sorted from PBMCs, taken 5 days after the yellow fever booster vaccination. In nucleotides, the CDR3 is TGTGCCAGCAGCTTAGATGAGGAGGGGGTGCTGTTTTTT. It codes for CASSLDEEGVLFF.